In its sample, the clone carrying this T cell receptor (beta chain) was seen a few times. Its cognate antigen is unknown. The data are from a study of cytomegalovirus exposure and HLA in healthy donors. Findings and limits, study-wide: Cytomegalovirus-associated TCR beta chains were listed, numbering roughly 150.

PCR was performed using 60 Vbeta and 13 Jbeta primers. TCRdb keeps only in-frame clones here, not all; method: immunoSEQ multiplex PCR. This sample has 150,000 to 200,000 clones, with roughly 72% found just once. The V gene's germline CDR1 is SGHRS and CDR2 YFSETQ. CDR3 length equals 13 residues. The germline V and J ends were trimmed by 3 bases and 7 bases, with 10 bases remaining between them. Sequenced sample: PBMCs. This TCR derives from a woman aged 25 to 39 in good health and CMV-seropositive. The chain employs TRBV5-1 and TRBJ2-2; D uncertain. The chain's CDR3 is CASSWRGVGELFF. The CDR3 DNA reads as TGCGCCAGCAGCTGGCGCGGAGTCGGGGAGCTGTTTTTT.